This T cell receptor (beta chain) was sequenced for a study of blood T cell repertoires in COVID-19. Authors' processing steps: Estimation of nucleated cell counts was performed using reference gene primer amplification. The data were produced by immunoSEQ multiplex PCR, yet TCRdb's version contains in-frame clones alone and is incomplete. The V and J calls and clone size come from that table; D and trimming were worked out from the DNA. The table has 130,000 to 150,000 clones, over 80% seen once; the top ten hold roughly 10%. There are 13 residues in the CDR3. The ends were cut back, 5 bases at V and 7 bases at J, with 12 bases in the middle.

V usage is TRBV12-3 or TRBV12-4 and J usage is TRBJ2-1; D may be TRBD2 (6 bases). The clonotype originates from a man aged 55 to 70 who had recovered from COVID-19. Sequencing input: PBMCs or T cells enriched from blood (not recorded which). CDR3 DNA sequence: TGTGCCAGCAGTCCGGAGGGTGGGAATGAGCAGTTCTTC. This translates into CASSPEGGNEQFF.